The clone carrying this TCR beta chain was observed a few times. Its cognate antigen is unknown. TCRdb re-analysed the RT-PCR reads in MiXCR, keeping a single row per CDR3 protein. Among more than 450,000 distinct CDR3 sequences listed, 6.5% to 8% were seen once. The CDR3 runs to 16 residues. Trimming cost V 0 bases and J 2 bases, with 14 bases left between them. Germline V gene sequence: CDR1 LGHNA, CDR2 YSLEER. The data derive from a study of response to subunit inactivated influenza vaccine. Study-wide findings and caveats: With each seasonal influenza vaccination, the authors suggested, few new T cells are recruited.

This receptor was identified in a man between 50 and 70 years old who received an inactivated influenza vaccine. The chain couples TRBV4-3 to TRBJ2-7; perhaps TRBD2 as D (6 bases). Sequences were derived from PBMCs from blood, sampled less than 30 months after vaccination. CDR3 sequence reads: CASSQDNAGSTYEQYF. CDR3 coding DNA: TGCGCCAGCAGCCAAGATAACGCGGGAAGCACCTACGAGCAGTACTTC.